This TCR beta chain comes out of a study of early T cells in non-severe SARS-CoV-2 infection. At the level of the study: Sequencing of bulk RNA from unsorted whole blood was done, without chain pairing.

This clonotype was detected ten times or more. The antigen is undetermined. Study-wide points: Anti-spike CD8 specificities were favored by VDJdb matching, whose results missed private and CD4 specificities.

Individual cDNA molecules were tagged with unique molecular identifiers, the study reported. One entry per CDR3 protein results from TCRdb running MiXCR on the 5' RACE reads. The table includes about 56,000 distinct CDR3 sequences, about 10% detected once. The V gene's germline CDR1 is MNHEY and CDR2 SVGEGT. V shed 5 bases and J 6 bases; nucleotides not matched to a gene: 7. The CDR3 extends over 14 amino acids. The V call is TRBV6-2 or TRBV6-3, the J call TRBJ2-3, with 8 bases matching TRBD2. This receptor was taken from an adult who was a healthcare worker with PCR-confirmed SARS-CoV-2 infection or an uninfected control (not recorded which). Input material: whole blood. CDR3 amino acids: CASSAPSGRDTQYF. For the CDR3, the DNA is TGTGCCAGCAGTGCACCTAGCGGGCGCGATACGCAGTATTTT.